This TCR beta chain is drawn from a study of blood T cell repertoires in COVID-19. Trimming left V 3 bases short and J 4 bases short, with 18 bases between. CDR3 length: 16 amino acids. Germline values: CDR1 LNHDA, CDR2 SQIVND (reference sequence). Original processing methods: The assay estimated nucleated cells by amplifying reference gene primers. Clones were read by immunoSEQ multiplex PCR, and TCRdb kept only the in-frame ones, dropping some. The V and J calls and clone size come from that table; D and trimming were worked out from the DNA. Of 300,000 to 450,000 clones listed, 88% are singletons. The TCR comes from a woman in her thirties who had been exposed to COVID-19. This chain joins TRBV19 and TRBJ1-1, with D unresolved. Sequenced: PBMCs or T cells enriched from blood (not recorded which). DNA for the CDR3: TGTGCCAGTAGTATCGTCTTAGGAGGGTGGGGCACTGAAGCTTTCTTT. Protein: CASSIVLGGWGTEAFF.